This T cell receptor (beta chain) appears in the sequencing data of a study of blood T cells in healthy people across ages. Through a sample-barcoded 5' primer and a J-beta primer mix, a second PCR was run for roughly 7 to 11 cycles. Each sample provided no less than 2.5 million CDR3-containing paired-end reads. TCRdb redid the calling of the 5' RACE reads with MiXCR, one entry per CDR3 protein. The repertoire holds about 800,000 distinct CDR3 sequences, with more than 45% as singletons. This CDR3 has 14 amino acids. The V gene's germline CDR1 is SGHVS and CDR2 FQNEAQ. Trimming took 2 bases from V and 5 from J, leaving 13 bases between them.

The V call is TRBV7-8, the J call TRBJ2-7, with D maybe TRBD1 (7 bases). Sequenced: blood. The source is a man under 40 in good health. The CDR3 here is CASSLTQGGHEQYF. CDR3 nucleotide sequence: TGTGCCAGCAGCTTAACCCAGGGGGGACACGAGCAGTACTTC.